Listed here are 24 T cell receptor beta chains from one sample, sequenced in a study of shared clonotypes between healthy human individuals. The table came from immunoSEQ multiplex PCR; TCRdb's copy has only in-frame clones and leaves some out. The repertoire holds about 730,000 clones, with 72% as singletons. The sequenced material came from memory CD4+ T cells sorted from blood. As for subset: CD45RA-negative fraction. The receptors derive from a woman aged 25 to 39 in good health.

The chain links TRBV30 to TRBJ2-5; 8 nucleotides align to TRBD1. The J call may be wrong; the DNA end is better matched by TRBJ2-7. This CDR3 is built from 13 residues. CDR1 and CDR2 from the germline V gene are GTSNPN and SVGIG (reference sequence). The CDR3 reads CAWSQTGVYEQYF. DNA of the CDR3: TGTGCCTGGAGTCAGACAGGGGTCTACGAGCAGTACTTC.

The genes are TRBV6-6 and TRBJ1-4, with D maybe TRBD1 (6 bases). The germline CDR1 and CDR2 sequences are MNHNY and SVGAGI (reference sequence). The CDR3 is made up of 12 amino acids. Between the trimmed V and J ends, which lost 8 bases and 7 bases, there was a span of 11 bases. The DNA for the CDR3 is TGTGCCAGCGGAGAGGGGGGTGAAAAACTGTTTTTT. It specifies CASGEGGEKLFF.

The chain couples TRBV5-4 to TRBJ2-3, with 12 bases matching TRBD1. Germline assignment: CDR1 SGHNT and CDR2 YYREEE (reference sequence). Trimming took 2 bases from V and 6 from J; bases not matched to a gene: 10. The CDR3 length is 17 residues. The CDR3 loop is CASSFYGTGGFTDTQYF. The CDR3 DNA is TGTGCCAGCAGCTTCTACGGGACAGGGGGCTTCACCGATACGCAGTATTTT.

The chain combines TRBV2 with TRBJ2-3, with D perhaps TRBD2 (5 bases). The CDR3 length is 15 residues. CDR1 is SNHLY, CDR2 FYNNEI, per germline. With 5 bases removed from V and 1 base from J, the gap between germline ends came to 13 bases. DNA for the CDR3: TGTGCCAGCAGTCGACTTACTAGTGGCACAGATACGCAGTATTTT. Its protein is CASSRLTSGTDTQYF.

V usage is TRBV7-9 and J usage is TRBJ2-5; the D gene is possibly TRBD2 (6 bases). The DNA end lines up better with TRBJ2-7; the J call may be wrong. Germline CDR1 is SEHNR and CDR2 is FQNEAQ (reference sequence). The CDR3 length is 13 residues. The CDR3, as DNA: TGTGCCAGCAGCGCCCCGACTAGGGACGAGCAGTACTTC. Translated: CASSAPTRDEQYF.

Only one count was recorded for this clone. The V gene is TRBV7-6, the J gene TRBJ2-7; TRBD2 matches at 13 bases. CDR3 size: 16 residues. Unmatched junction bases numbered 5, after V lost 3 bases and J lost 3 bases. From germline, CDR1 is SGHVS and CDR2 FNYEAQ. The CDR3 coding sequence is TGTGCCAGCAGCTTGGCGACTAGCGGGAGGATCTACGAGCAGTACTTC. Residues: CASSLATSGRIYEQYF.

In its sample, this clone was seen a few times. Other DNA sequences in this specimen translate into the identical CDR3. This chain connects TRBV5-1 to TRBJ1-5; D gene unclear. Germline V gives CDR1 SGHRS, CDR2 YFSETQ. V lost 0 bases and J 2 bases, leaving 6 bases between the germline ends. The CDR3 loop spans 14 amino acids. The CDR3 protein is CASSLGVGNQPQHF. The CDR3 region has the DNA TGCGCCAGCAGCTTGGGAGTTGGCAATCAGCCCCAGCATTTT.

The chain links TRBV6-1 to TRBJ2-5, with 7 bases matching TRBD2. CDR1 is MNHNS and CDR2 is SASEGT in the germline V gene. V gave up 4 bases and J gave up 5 bases; unmatched junction bases: 4. The CDR3 has 13 residues. The DNA of the CDR3 is TGTGCCAGCAGTGTCGGGAGGCGGGAGACCCAGTACTTC. It yields the protein CASSVGRRETQYF.

The V and J genes are TRBV2 and TRBJ1-2, with D maybe TRBD1 (5 bases). V was cut by 4 bases and J by 8 bases, with 14 bases left in between. The CDR3 loop spans 13 amino acids. Germline assignment: CDR1 SNHLY and CDR2 FYNNEI. CDR3 DNA: TGTGCCAGCAGTGCGACAGTCCGGGAAGGCTACACCTTC. Its protein is CASSATVREGYTF.

J is TRBJ2-7 and V is TRBV28; 9 nucleotides line up with TRBD1. Germline V lookup: CDR1 MDHEN, CDR2 SYDVKM. The V segment lost 3 bases and the J segment 4 bases; nucleotides outside the gene matches: 13. The CDR3 spans 17 residues. CDR3 residues: CASSFSVFGTGTYEQYF. The CDR3, as DNA: TGTGCCAGCAGTTTCTCAGTTTTTGGGACAGGGACTTACGAGCAGTACTTC. Drawing the rest from reference TRBV28 and TRBJ2-7, the complete variable domain is DVKVTQSSRYLVKRTGEKVFLECVQDMDHENMFWYRQDPGLGLRLIYFSYDVKMKEKGDIPEGYSVSREKKERFSLILESASTNQTSMYLCASSFSVFGTGTYEQYFGPGTRLTVT.

The chain has TRBV11-3 and TRBJ1-1; tentative D call: TRBD1 (6 bases). Germline-derived CDR1 and CDR2 are SGHNT and YENEEA. CDR3 length equals 15 residues. The V and J ends lost 4 bases and 3 bases respectively, with 15 bases between them. The chain's CDR3 is CASSSTGSRDTEAFF. The DNA for the CDR3 is TGTGCCAGCAGCTCCACAGGGAGCAGGGACACTGAAGCTTTCTTT.

This rearrangement joins TRBV28 to TRBJ1-2; no clear D. This CDR3 comprises 12 residues. The V end was cut by 10 bases, the J end by 4 bases, with 13 bases between. Per germline, CDR1 MDHEN and CDR2 SYDVKM. The CDR3 DNA reads as TGTGCCACCGGGTCCCCTCCCTATGGCTACACCTTC. Translated: CATGSPPYGYTF.

This clone has only a few counts. The chain carries TRBV11-3 and TRBJ2-1; D call uncertain. Trimming shortened V by 1 base and J by 9 bases, and 4 bases separated the two germline ends. This CDR3 is built from 11 residues. In germline, CDR1 is SGHNT, CDR2 YENEEA. CDR3 DNA sequence: TGTGCCAGCAGCTTAGGGGTTGAGCAGTTCTTC. This translates into CASSLGVEQFF. The entire variable domain, with the rest obtained from reference TRBV11-3 and TRBJ2-1, is as follows: EAGVVQSPRYKIIEKKQPVAFWCNPISGHNTLYWYLQNLGQGPELLIRYENEEAVDDSQLPKDRFSAERLKGVDSTLKIQPAELGDSAVYLCASSLGVEQFFGPGTRLTVL.

This clone has just one count. This sequence joins TRBV7-3 and TRBJ1-4, with D unclear. The V and J ends lost 5 bases and 8 bases respectively, with 18 bases between them. From germline, CDR1 is SGHTA and CDR2 FQGTGA. The CDR3 loop spans 15 amino acids. CDR3 amino acids: CASSPSSRGTEKLFF. The CDR3 DNA reads as TGTGCCAGCAGCCCCTCCTCCCGGGGTACGGAAAAACTGTTTTTT.

About this clone: The same CDR3 can be traced to other DNA sequences in this sample. The rearrangement uses TRBV28 and TRBJ1-2, with D uncertain. The germline V gene has CDR1 MDHEN and CDR2 SYDVKM. This CDR3 spans 11 amino acids. V was trimmed by 6 bases and J by 3 bases, leaving 5 bases between them. The CDR3 DNA is TGTGCCAGCAGGAAGGACTATGGCTACACCTTC. This gives the protein CASRKDYGYTF.

The count of this clone is one. V is TRBV2 and J is TRBJ1-5; 8 bases match TRBD1. The CDR3 loop spans 15 amino acids. The trim removed 4 bases at V and 5 bases at J, leaving 7 bases unmatched. In germline, CDR1 is SNHLY, CDR2 FYNNEI. CDR3 residues: CASSAQTGAHQPQHF. CDR3 DNA: TGTGCCAGCAGTGCCCAGACAGGGGCTCATCAGCCCCAGCATTTT.

This clone was picked up a small number of times. The chain recombines TRBV27 with TRBJ2-7; no definite D call. V lost 5 bases and J 5 bases, leaving 7 bases between the germline ends. The CDR3 consists of 11 residues. The germline gives CDR1 MNHEY, CDR2 SMNVEV (reference sequence). CDR3 DNA: TGTGCCAGCAGTGGTACGGACGAGCAGTACTTC. Translation: CASSGTDEQYF.

The chain combines TRBV11-2 with TRBJ2-7, with a possible D match to TRBD2 (6 bases). The V end lost 6 bases, the J end lost 0 bases, and 15 bases lay between the germline ends. The length of the CDR3 is 15 residues. Germline loops: CDR1 SGHAT, CDR2 FQNNGV. The CDR3 protein is CASSLTGTLSYEQYF. The CDR3 DNA sequence: TGTGCCAGCAGTTTAACCGGGACTCTCTCCTACGAGCAGTACTTC.

In regard to this clone: This could be a read error, since a much larger clone is one nucleotide away. The chain's CDR3 is CASSRGSGNTIYF. CDR3 DNA: TGTGCCAGCAGTCGTGGGTCTGGAAACACCATATATTTT. V gene TRBV28 combines with J gene TRBJ1-3; D unresolved. V was pared by 5 bases and J by 1 base, with 6 bases between. The germline V gene has CDR1 MDHEN and CDR2 SYDVKM. CDR3 length: 13 amino acids.

In this sample, this clone turned up once. Within the sample, other DNA sequences also encode this same CDR3. The chain combines TRBV19 with TRBJ1-1; 7 bases fit TRBD1. The germline V gene encodes CDR1 LNHDA and CDR2 SQIVND (reference sequence). The ends lost 6 bases at V and 1 base at J; junction bases unmatched: 5. The CDR3 contains 14 residues. The CDR3 DNA sequence: TGTGCCAGTAGGAGGGACAGAGCGAACACTGAAGCTTTCTTT. Translating gives CASRRDRANTEAFF.

For the CDR3, the DNA is TGTGCCAGCAGCCGCCCCGGGACAGTCGGAAACACCATATATTTT. It translates to CASSRPGTVGNTIYF. The rearrangement joins TRBV11-2 to TRBJ1-3; 7 bases fit TRBD1. Trimming took 5 bases from V and 4 from J; bases not matched to a gene: 8. Germline V lookup: CDR1 SGHAT, CDR2 FQNNGV. This CDR3 has 15 residues.

The rearrangement links TRBV2 to TRBJ1-2; no firm D call. CDR1 and CDR2 from the germline V gene are SNHLY and FYNNEI. The V and J ends lost 3 bases and 5 bases respectively, with 4 bases between them. This CDR3 contains 11 residues. The DNA for the CDR3 is TGTGCCAGCAGTGAGTGGTATGGCTACACCTTC. Encoded protein: CASSEWYGYTF.

The rearrangement links TRBV7-2 to TRBJ2-1, with 12 nucleotides matching TRBD2. Germline CDR1 is SGHTA and CDR2 is FQGNSA. There are 14 residues in the CDR3. V lost 4 bases, J lost 9 bases, and 4 bases stayed unmatched. CDR3 loop: CASSSTSGRGEQFF. CDR3 nucleotides: TGTGCCAGCAGCTCGACTAGCGGGAGAGGTGAGCAGTTCTTC.

The CDR3 loop reads CASSLAGTGFSFNEQFF. The CDR3 nucleotides read TGTGCCAGCAGCTTAGCGGGGACAGGGTTCTCGTTCAATGAGCAGTTCTTC. The V gene is TRBV7-2, the J gene TRBJ2-1; the match to TRBD1 covers 9 bases. V lost 0 bases to trimming and J lost 6 bases; unmatched junction nucleotides: 9. CDR1 is SGHTA, CDR2 FQGNSA, per germline. This CDR3 region has 17 residues.